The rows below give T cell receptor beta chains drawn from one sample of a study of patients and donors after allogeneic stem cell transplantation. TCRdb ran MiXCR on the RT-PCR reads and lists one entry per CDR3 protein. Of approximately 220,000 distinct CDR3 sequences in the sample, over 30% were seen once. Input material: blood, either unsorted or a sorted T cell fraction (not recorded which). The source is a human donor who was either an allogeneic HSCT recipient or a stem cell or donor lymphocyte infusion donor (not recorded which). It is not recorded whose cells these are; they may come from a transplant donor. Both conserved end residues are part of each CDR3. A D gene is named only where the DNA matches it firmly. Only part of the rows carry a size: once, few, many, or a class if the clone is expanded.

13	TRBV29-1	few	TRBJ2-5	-	CSVEAQAQETQYF	TGCAGCGTTGAAGCACAGGCCCAAGAGACCCAGTACTTC
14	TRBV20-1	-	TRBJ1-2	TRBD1	CSATTGENNYGYTF	TGCAGTGCGACAACAGGGGAGAACAACTATGGCTACACCTTC
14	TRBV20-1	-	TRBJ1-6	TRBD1	CSARDRDYNSPLHF	TGCAGTGCTAGGGACAGGGACTATAATTCACCCCTCCACTTT
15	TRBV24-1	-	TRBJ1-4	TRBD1	CATSVLTGGSEKLFF	TGTGCCACCAGTGTGTTGACAGGGGGCAGTGAAAAACTGTTTTTT
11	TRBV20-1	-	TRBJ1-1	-	CSASFPAQAFF	TGCAGTGCTAGCTTCCCCGCACAAGCTTTCTTT
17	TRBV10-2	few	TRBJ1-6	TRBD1	CASSEGQGARSGSPLHF	TGCGCCAGCAGTGAAGGACAGGGGGCGCGATCAGGCTCACCCCTCCACTTT
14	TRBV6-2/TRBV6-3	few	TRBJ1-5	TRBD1	CASKWTGWNQPQHF	TGTGCCAGCAAGTGGACAGGGTGGAATCAGCCCCAGCATTTT
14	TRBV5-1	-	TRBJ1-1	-	CASSFRDSNTEAFF	TGCGCCAGCAGCTTCCGTGACAGCAACACTGAAGCTTTCTTT
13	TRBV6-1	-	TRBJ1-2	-	CASQPTENYGYTF	TGTGCCAGCCAACCAACAGAGAACTATGGCTACACCTTC
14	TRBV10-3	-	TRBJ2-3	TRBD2	CAIIPAGGPDTQYF	TGTGCCATCATTCCAGCGGGGGGGCCAGATACGCAGTATTTT
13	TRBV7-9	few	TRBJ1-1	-	CASSLEAGTEAFF	TGTGCCAGCAGCTTAGAGGCGGGCACTGAAGCTTTCTTT
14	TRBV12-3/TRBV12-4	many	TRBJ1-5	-	CASSPNGQNQPQHF	TGTGCCAGCAGCCCCAATGGGCAGAATCAGCCCCAGCATTTT
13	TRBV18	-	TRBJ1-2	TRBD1	CASSVDRIYGYTF	TGTGCCAGCTCGGTGGACAGGATCTATGGCTACACCTTC
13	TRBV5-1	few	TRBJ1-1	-	CASAWAMNTEAFF	TGCGCCAGCGCCTGGGCAATGAACACTGAAGCTTTCTTT
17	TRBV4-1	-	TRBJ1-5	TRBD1	CASSQTGKAVSNQPQHF	TGCGCCAGCAGCCAGACAGGGAAGGCGGTGAGCAATCAGCCCCAGCATTTT
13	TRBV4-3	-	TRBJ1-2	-	CASSKGSNYGYTF	TGCGCCAGCAGCAAGGGCAGCAACTATGGCTACACCTTC
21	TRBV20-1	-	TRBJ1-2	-	CSASVGFPPGSPGLANYGYTF	TGCAGTGCTAGTGTCGGTTTCCCTCCAGGGTCCCCAGGGCTAGCTAACTATGGCTACACCTTC
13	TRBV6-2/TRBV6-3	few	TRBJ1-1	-	CASSYAPGLEAFF	TGTGCCAGCAGTTACGCGCCCGGGCTTGAAGCTTTCTTT
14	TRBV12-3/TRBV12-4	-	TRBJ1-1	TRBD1	CASSSRQGKTEAFF	TGTGCCAGCAGTTCAAGACAGGGTAAAACTGAAGCTTTCTTT
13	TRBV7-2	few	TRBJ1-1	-	CASSSYRDTEAFF	TGTGCCAGCAGCTCCTACAGGGACACTGAAGCTTTCTTT
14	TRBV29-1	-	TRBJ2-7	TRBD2	CSALTSGGQYEQYF	TGCAGCGCCCTCACCTCGGGGGGGCAATACGAGCAGTACTTC
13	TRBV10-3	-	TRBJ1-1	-	CAIRINTQAEAFF	TGTGCCATCAGGATAAATACTCAGGCTGAAGCTTTCTTT
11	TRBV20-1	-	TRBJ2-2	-	CSVQGTGELFF	TGCAGTGTCCAGGGCACCGGGGAGCTGTTTTTT
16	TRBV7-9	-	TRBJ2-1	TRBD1	CASSLGAGTGDNEQFF	TGTGCCAGCAGCTTGGGGGCCGGGACAGGGGACAATGAGCAGTTCTTC